This TCR beta chain comes out of a study of T cell responses to AZD1222 COVID-19 vaccine. V was trimmed by 4 bases and J by 0 bases, leaving 14 bases between them. This CDR3 spans 16 amino acids. Per germline, CDR1 LNHDA and CDR2 SQIVND (reference sequence). Findings of the study overall: Sampled repertoires all dated from after the peak T cell response. Two AZD1222 doses significantly raised spike-specific TCR breadth and depth over controls. Clonal diversity was possibly underestimated, and white British individuals and females predominated among donors.

Clones were read by immunoSEQ multiplex PCR, and TCRdb kept only the in-frame ones, dropping some. This sample has roughly 66,000 clones, with about four fifths found just once. As for this clone: Its antigen is not identified.

This receptor was identified in an adult in good health. The chain links TRBV19 to TRBJ2-3; possible D gene TRBD2, 6 bases. Material: peripheral blood, obtained on day 0 of AZD1222 vaccination. In DNA form, the CDR3 reads TGTGCCAGTAGTACGATTTTAGCGGATAGCACAGATACGCAGTATTTT. It is translated as CASSTILADSTDTQYF.